This record concerns one T cell receptor beta chain sequence. Its antigen is unknown. The test was conducted at deep level. The authors distributed each subset's genomic DNA evenly over several immunoSEQ plates. Clones were read by immunoSEQ multiplex PCR, and TCRdb kept only the in-frame ones, dropping some. The sample has 2 million to 2.5 million clones; nearly 97% are singletons. This CDR3 region has 17 residues. V was clipped by 4 bases and J by 0 bases; unmatched bases: 4. From germline, CDR1 is SGHNT and CDR2 YYREEE (reference sequence). This record belongs to a study of shared clonotypes between healthy human individuals. Overall study results and limits: Rarefaction exposed incomplete sorted-subset sequencing despite large depth.

Source material: naive CD4+ T cells sorted from blood. Subset defined: CD45RA+ positively selected. This rearrangement joins TRBV5-4 to TRBJ2-6; 10 nucleotides align to TRBD1. The origin of this receptor is a man aged 18 to 29 in good health. CDR3 in DNA: TGTGCCAGCAGCACGACAGGGGGCAGCTCTGGGGCCAACGTCCTGACTTTC. Protein product: CASSTTGGSSGANVLTF.